One and the same sample provided the 5 T cell receptor beta chains below, sequenced in a study of T-cell reconstitution after alpha-beta-depleted transplantation in children. TCRbeta library construction was performed incorporating unique molecular identifiers. MiXCR was run by TCRdb on the PCR reads, yielding one entry per CDR3 protein. The table includes more than 450,000 distinct CDR3 sequences, around 20% detected once. The input for sequencing was PBMCs from the stem cell graft donor, taken from the stem cell graft. These receptors were obtained from a human donor who donated a stem cell graft to a child with acute lymphoblastic leukemia.

The gene calls are TRBV20-1 and TRBJ2-3; no firm D call. Germline CDR1 and CDR2: DFQATT and SNEGSKA (reference sequence). This CDR3 contains 13 residues. V lost 1 base to trimming and J lost 1 base, with 6 bases between them. CDR3 coding DNA: TGCAGTGCTAGAGTTGGCGGCACAGATACGCAGTATTTT. Translated: CSARVGGTDTQYF.

The chain combines TRBV20-1 with TRBJ2-7; D remains unclear. The germline gives CDR1 DFQATT, CDR2 SNEGSKA (reference sequence). V was pared by 2 bases and J by 2 bases, with 16 bases between. CDR3 length: 15 residues. The CDR3 DNA sequence: TGCAGTGCTAGAATTGGTACTTCGAGGCCCTACGAGCAGTACTTC. The encoded protein is CSARIGTSRPYEQYF.

The CDR3 loop is CASSLAGTPLRGQFF. The CDR3 region has the DNA TGCGCCAGCAGCTTGGCCGGGACACCTCTACGGGGGCAGTTCTTC. The chain links TRBV5-1 to TRBJ2-1, with D perhaps matching TRBD1 (6 bases). Trimming took off 0 bases at V and 12 bases at J, with 19 bases between the two ends. There are 15 residues in the CDR3. Germline assignment: CDR1 SGHRS and CDR2 YFSETQ.

This chain joins TRBV4-1 and TRBJ2-5, with TRBD2 matching 11 bases. V lost 4 bases, J lost 2 bases, and 12 bases stayed unmatched. The CDR3 runs 18 residues. Looked up from germline, CDR1 is MGHRA and CDR2 is YSYEKL. The CDR3 loop is CASSRKSAGLAEQETQYF. The CDR3 region has the DNA TGCGCCAGCAGCCGTAAATCGGCGGGACTAGCGGAACAAGAGACCCAGTACTTC.

A few counts support this clonotype. The chain combines TRBV5-1 with TRBJ2-7; TRBD1 matches at 10 bases. The CDR3 is 17 residues long. CDR1 SGHRS and CDR2 YFSETQ come from the germline V gene. V trimming: 0 bases; J trimming: 3 bases; junction bases outside the gene matches: 9. The DNA of the CDR3 is TGCGCCAGCAGCTTGGCCGGGACAGGGGCTCCCCACTACGAGCAGTACTTC. Protein sequence: CASSLAGTGAPHYEQYF.